The 11 T cell receptor beta chains below were found in one sample sequenced in a study of CD8+ T cells in alopecia areata. Stated treatment: oral pan-JAK inhibitor, 5-10 mg twice daily. After isolation, RNA underwent reverse transcription to generate cDNA as the sequencing template. Clones were read by immunoSEQ multiplex PCR, and TCRdb kept only the in-frame ones, dropping some. The repertoire has fewer than 250,000 clones, roughly 40% of them found once; the top ten carry approximately 2.4%. The sample was CD4+ T cells sorted from blood, taken around week 36, from a patient treated with tofacitinib. The receptors here all came from a human donor with alopecia areata.

This clone has just a few counts. This chain uses TRBV29-1 with TRBJ2-3; 9 positions match TRBD2. Per germline, CDR1 SQVTM and CDR2 ANQGSEA. This CDR3 comprises 11 residues. CDR3 sequence (DNA): TGCGCTAGCGGGGGCACAGATACGCAGTATTTT. It specifies CASGGTDTQYF.

The J gene is TRBJ1-4, the V gene TRBV4-1; D gene unclear. Germline assignment: CDR1 MGHRA and CDR2 YSYEKL. With 0 bases removed from V and 5 bases from J, the gap between germline ends came to 16 bases. There are 17 residues in the CDR3. CDR3 bases: TGCGCCAGCAGCCAAGAGGTCGTCGCAGTAGGAAATGAAAAACTGTTTTTT. Its protein product is CASSQEVVAVGNEKLFF.

This clone was observed a few times. V is TRBV6-1 and J is TRBJ2-3; maybe TRBD1 (5 bases). The germline gives CDR1 MNHNS, CDR2 SASEGT. Between the trimmed V and J ends, which lost 3 bases and 4 bases, there was a span of 8 bases. This CDR3 comprises 13 residues. This CDR3 reads CASSDRAADTQYF. In DNA, the CDR3 is TGTGCCAGCAGTGACAGGGCGGCAGATACGCAGTATTTT.

The chain links TRBV5-1 to TRBJ2-5, with D possibly TRBD2 on 5 matching bases. The CDR3 covers 14 residues. Trimming left V 5 bases short and J 2 bases short, with 13 bases between. Per the germline V gene, CDR1 is SGHRS and CDR2 is YFSETQ. Here the CDR3 reads CASRVDFNQETQYF. Here the CDR3 DNA reads TGCGCCAGCAGGGTGGACTTTAATCAAGAGACCCAGTACTTC.

This clone turned up a few times. This chain links TRBV7-2 with TRBJ2-1; D call uncertain. CDR1 SGHTA and CDR2 FQGNSA come from the germline V gene. The CDR3 is made up of 15 amino acids. Trimming stripped 1 base from V and 1 base from J, with 8 bases between. The CDR3 DNA reads as TGTGCCAGCAGCTTAGACCATACTTCCTACAATGAGCAGTTCTTC. This translates into CASSLDHTSYNEQFF. Full variable domain (remainder filled in from reference TRBV7-2 and TRBJ2-1): GAGVSQSPSNKVTEKGKDVELRCDPISGHTALYWYRQSLGQGLEFLIYFQGNSAPDKSGLPSDRFSAERTGGSVSTLTIQRTQQEDSAVYLCASSLDHTSYNEQFFGPGTRLTVL.

J is TRBJ2-7 and V is TRBV5-1, with 7 bases that match TRBD1. There are 15 residues in the CDR3. Germline CDR1 is SGHRS and CDR2 is YFSETQ. With V trimmed by 0 bases and J by 5 bases, 8 bases remained unmatched. CDR3 residues: CASSLGGQAWNEQYF. In DNA, the CDR3 is TGCGCCAGCAGCTTGGGTGGACAGGCTTGGAACGAGCAGTACTTC.

This clone has only a few counts. The CDR3 coding sequence is TGCGCCAGCAGCTTGCTAGCGGGGGCCTACAATGAGCAGTTCTTC. This translates into CASSLLAGAYNEQFF. This chain joins TRBV5-1 and TRBJ2-1, with 10 positions matching TRBD2. The CDR3 has 15 residues. V lost 1 base and J lost 2; bases outside the gene matches: 0. CDR1 and CDR2 (germline): SGHRS, YFSETQ.

V usage is TRBV30 and J usage is TRBJ1-1; D might be TRBD1 (6 bases). With 0 bases removed from V and 4 bases from J, the gap between germline ends came to 12 bases. CDR1 and CDR2 (germline): GTSNPN, SVGIG (reference sequence). The CDR3 length is 14 residues. The CDR3 sequence is CAWSVSPGVTEAFF. The DNA of the CDR3 is TGTGCCTGGAGTGTAAGCCCAGGGGTCACTGAAGCTTTCTTT.

In its sample, this clone was seen a few times. The chain uses TRBV7-9 and TRBJ2-1; TRBD2 agrees at 13 bases. The CDR3 loop spans 15 amino acids. With V trimmed by 6 bases and J by 7 bases, 6 bases remained unmatched. The germline gives CDR1 SEHNR, CDR2 FQNEAQ (reference sequence). The CDR3 nucleotides read TGTGCCAGCAGGGTGACTAGCGGGAGGAGGAATGAGCAGTTCTTC. It translates to CASRVTSGRRNEQFF.

V and J are TRBV4-3 and TRBJ1-2; 7 nucleotides line up with TRBD1. This CDR3 has 17 residues. Germline CDR1 LGHNA, CDR2 YSLEER. J gave up 6 bases and V 4 bases, and 17 bases lay outside the gene matches. The DNA for the CDR3 is TGCGCCAGCAGCCGAGAGACAGGGCCCCCGGGTGGGAATGGCTACACCTTC. Translated: CASSRETGPPGGNGYTF.

V usage is TRBV7-3 and J usage is TRBJ2-3; D is unresolved. CDR1 and CDR2 (germline): SGHTA, FQGTGA. The V and J ends lost 4 bases and 5 bases respectively, with 13 bases between them. The CDR3 consists of 14 residues. CDR3 protein: CASSYSGVGDTQYF. CDR3 nucleotide sequence: TGTGCCAGCAGCTACTCCGGAGTAGGAGATACGCAGTATTTT.